This T cell receptor (beta chain) was profiled in a study of T-cell reconstitution after alpha-beta-depleted transplantation in children (dated by TCRdb to about 2016). A note on the overall study: T-cell immune reconstitution after TCRalphabeta/CD19-depleted allogeneic hematopoietic cell transplantation in children was quantitatively tracked in the study by means of TCR repertoire profiling.

The treatment or condition label of this sample denotes: allogeneic hematopoietic cell transplantation with graft depleted of TCRalphabeta T cells and CD19 B cells. Transplant recipients were children who received TCRalphabeta/CD19-depleted allogeneic hematopoietic cell grafts. Library method: PCR. Sequencing instrument: Illumina HiSeq 2500. TCR libraries were prepared with molecular barcoding, using unique molecular identifiers to normalize TCRbeta repertoire quantification. The public reads were reprocessed in TCRdb via fastp at Q25 and MiXCR, keeping in-frame beta chains. Each record represents a unique CDR3 protein, reported with the most common genes and DNA among its rows. The sample has hundreds of thousands of distinct CDR3 sequences on record, more than 9% of them singletons. Jointly, the top ten make up roughly 2.1% of the sample. Study-wide findings and limitations: The frequencies of hyperexpanded clones fell over the following months, and after one year, T-cell counts and TCRbeta diversity were mostly attributed to newly produced T cells. Apparently early alphabetaT-cell count recovery about two months after transplant reportedly relied on only several hundred rapidly expanded clones derived from non-depleted graft cells. In some patients, the high TCRbeta diversity seen at day 60 was put down to recipient T cells and intrathymic progenitors that had survived conditioning.

This clonotype occurred many times. No cognate antigen has been identified for it. Per-base qualities were not stored, and no clone one base away is much larger. Between the V and J ends, shortened by 0 bases and 6 bases respectively, the junction contains 19 bases. CDR1 and CDR2 were assigned from the germline V gene as MDHEN and SYDVKM. The CDR3 goes from the cysteine to the phenylalanine over 17 residues. The read is trimmed to its CDR3 DNA, 51 bases read in frame from base 1. The sequence joins TRBV28 to TRBJ2-3; the D region possibly corresponds to TRBD1 (6 bases align). The source material was PBMCs, sampled before TCRalphabeta/CD19-depleted stem cell transplant. The sequence derives from a child under 10 years old with inherited bone marrow failure, due to receive a stem cell transplant. The DNA sequence follows: TGTGCCAGCAGTTTATGGCCAGGGAAGGTTAGGGGGGATACGCAGTATTTT. The encoded protein is CASSLWPGKVRGDTQYF.